The clone carrying this TCR beta chain was observed a handful of times. The sample is drawn from a study of blood T cell repertoires in COVID-19. This table comes from immunoSEQ multiplex PCR, and its TCRdb copy is limited to in-frame clones, with some not included. The data show roughly 330,000 clones, approximately 90% seen once. Germline V gene data show CDR1 as SGHVS and CDR2 as FQNEAQ. V was clipped by 5 bases and J by 5 bases; unmatched bases: 10. There are 15 residues in the CDR3. Sequencing was carried out using peripheral blood. The chain combines TRBV7-8 with TRBJ1-1; 8 bases are shared with TRBD1. The sequence derives from a man aged 25 to 40 with COVID-19, enrolled during active disease. The CDR3 bases are TGTGCCAGCAGCCCCTCTGGACAGGGCGTGACTGAAGCTTTCTTT. As protein: CASSPSGQGVTEAFF.